One sample yielded the 26 T cell receptor beta chains listed below, sequenced in a study of blood T cell repertoires in COVID-19. Measured with immunoSEQ multiplex PCR; TCRdb has only the in-frame clones, and not every one. The table records about 140,000 clones, approximately 88% of them present only once. Specimen: peripheral blood. All receptors derive from a woman aged 45-65 years with acute or convalescent COVID-19.

The V and J genes are TRBV7-6 and TRBJ2-1; 7 bases fit TRBD2. Germline CDR1 and CDR2: SGHVS and FNYEAQ. The CDR3 is 16 residues long. J lost 0 bases, V lost 1 base, and 3 bases had no gene match. CDR3 nucleotide sequence: TGTGCCAGCAGCTTAGAGGGCGGGAGCTCCTACAATGAGCAGTTCTTC. Translating it yields CASSLEGGSSYNEQFF. Together with reference TRBV7-6 and TRBJ2-1, the CDR3 gives the full variable domain: GAGVSQSPRYKVTKRGQDVALRCDPISGHVSLYWYRQALGQGPEFLTYFNYEAQQDKSGLPNDRFSAERPEGSISTLTIQRTEQRDSAMYRCASSLEGGSSYNEQFFGPGTRLTVL.

This clone turned up a few times. The chain combines TRBV10-2 with TRBJ1-1, with TRBD1 matching 8 bases. Germline loops: CDR1 WSHSY, CDR2 SAAADI. The CDR3 consists of 13 residues. Trimming removed 6 bases from V and 5 bases from J; junction bases left unmatched: 5. The CDR3 is CASRGTGQTEAFF. The CDR3 DNA reads TGCGCCAGCAGGGGGACAGGTCAGACTGAAGCTTTCTTT.

The CDR3 reads CASRETGEREKLFF. DNA of the CDR3: TGTGCCAGCAGGGAGACAGGGGAAAGGGAAAAACTGTTTTTT. V usage is TRBV27 and J usage is TRBJ1-4; TRBD1 matches at 8 bases. This CDR3 has 14 amino acids. V gave up 6 bases and J gave up 8 bases; unmatched junction bases: 8. Germline CDR1 and CDR2: MNHEY and SMNVEV (reference sequence).

This rearrangement joins TRBV10-3 to TRBJ1-5; D is perhaps TRBD1 (6 bases). The CDR3 covers 15 residues. V dropped 2 bases and J dropped 0 bases, with 8 bases sitting between them. Germline lookup yields CDR1 ENHRY and CDR2 SYGVKD. The CDR3 coding sequence is TGTGCCATCAGTGAGGGACAGTATAGCAATCAGCCCCAGCATTTT. It encodes CAISEGQYSNQPQHF.

The V call is TRBV5-1, the J call TRBJ2-6; possible D gene TRBD1, 6 bases. V gave up 7 bases and J gave up 1 base, with 18 bases separating them. CDR1 SGHRS and CDR2 YFSETQ come from the germline V gene. CDR3 size: 17 residues. CDR3 amino acids: CASGVTGFQSGANVLTF. CDR3 sequence (DNA): TGCGCCAGCGGGGTGACAGGTTTTCAATCTGGGGCCAACGTCCTGACTTTC.

The genes are TRBV9 and TRBJ2-1, with TRBD2 identical over 11 bases. The CDR3 totals 17 residues. V was pared by 4 bases and J by 2 bases, with 8 bases of the junction left unmatched. CDR1 is SGDLS and CDR2 is YYNGEE in the germline V gene. The DNA of the CDR3 is TGTGCCAGCAGCCCCCCGGGACTAGCGGACCCCTACAATGAGCAGTTCTTC. Encoded protein: CASSPPGLADPYNEQFF.

The J gene is TRBJ2-1, the V gene TRBV7-3; weak D call: TRBD2 (7 bases). V dropped 2 bases and J dropped 0 bases, with 14 bases sitting between them. Germline CDR1 and CDR2: SGHTA and FQGTGA. The CDR3 is 17 amino acids. CDR3 sequence: CASSLEGEGSSYNEQFF. Here the CDR3 DNA reads TGTGCCAGCAGCTTAGAGGGGGAGGGGAGCTCCTACAATGAGCAGTTCTTC.

The sample holds one count of this clone. The chain joins TRBV5-1 to TRBJ2-5; a possible D gene is TRBD2 (6 bases). V lost 6 bases, J lost 5 bases, and 17 bases lay in between. This CDR3 has 14 amino acids. Germline V gene data show CDR1 as SGHRS and CDR2 as YFSETQ. The CDR3 region is CASKDGGVGETQYF. CDR3 bases: TGCGCCAGCAAGGACGGGGGAGTCGGGGAGACCCAGTACTTC.

The chain recombines TRBV3-1 (or the pseudogene TRBV3-2) with TRBJ2-3; 7 nucleotides align to TRBD1. This CDR3 has 15 amino acids. Trimming at V came to 4 bases and at J to 5 bases, leaving 9 bases not matched to a gene. The germline V gene encodes CDR1 LGHDT and CDR2 YNNKEL (reference sequence). The CDR3 bases are TGTGCCAGCAGCCTTATTGGGACAGCCGAAGATACGCAGTATTTT. It is translated as CASSLIGTAEDTQYF.

The V call is TRBV6-5, the J call TRBJ1-4; D might be TRBD1 (5 bases). V lost 4 bases and J 1 base, leaving 7 bases between the germline ends. The CDR3 runs to 14 residues. CDR1 is MNHEY and CDR2 is SVGAGI in the germline V gene. The CDR3 DNA reads TGTGCCAGCAGTTGGGGGGTAACTAATGAAAAACTGTTTTTT. It translates to CASSWGVTNEKLFF.

The chain combines TRBV11-2 with TRBJ2-5, with 10 bases lining up with TRBD2. The CDR3 consists of 14 residues. Looked up from germline, CDR1 is SGHAT and CDR2 is FQNNGV. Trimming removed 8 bases from V and 1 base from J; junction bases left unmatched: 4. The CDR3 DNA is TGTGCCAGCGCACGGACTAGCGGCCAAGAGACCCAGTACTTC. Translating it yields CASARTSGQETQYF.

The chain employs TRBV2 and TRBJ2-2, with TRBD2 as a possible D gene (6 bases). V was clipped by 6 bases and J by 2 bases, with 10 bases between them. Germline loops: CDR1 SNHLY, CDR2 FYNNEI. The CDR3 extends over 14 amino acids. CDR3 nucleotides: TGTGCCAGCAGGGGGACTCTAAACACCGGGGAGCTGTTTTTT. It encodes CASRGTLNTGELFF.

On this clone itself: This specimen includes other DNA sequences encoding the same CDR3. This rearrangement joins TRBV30 to TRBJ1-5, with D unresolved. The ends were cut back, 0 bases at V and 2 bases at J, with 5 bases in the middle. The CDR3 loop spans 13 amino acids. Germline V gene sequence: CDR1 GTSNPN, CDR2 SVGIG (reference sequence). In nucleotides, the CDR3 is TGTGCCTGGAGTGTGAGGGGCAATCAGCCCCAGCATTTT. Protein product: CAWSVRGNQPQHF.

This sequence joins TRBV11-2 and TRBJ1-2; D possibly corresponds to TRBD1 (6 bases). Looked up from germline, CDR1 is SGHAT and CDR2 is FQNNGV. The V end lost 1 base, the J end lost 8 bases, and 26 bases lay between the germline ends. The CDR3 is 18 amino acids. The CDR3, as DNA: TGTGCCAGCAGCTTAGCTCCCACGGGACAAGGCTTCTTGGGCGGCTACACCTTC. It translates to CASSLAPTGQGFLGGYTF. The whole variable domain, filled in from reference TRBV11-2 and TRBJ1-2, reads EAGVAQSPRYKIIEKRQSVAFWCNPISGHATLYWYQQILGQGPKLLIQFQNNGVVDDSQLPKDRFSAERLKGVDSTLKIQPAKLEDSAVYLCASSLAPTGQGFLGGYTFGSGTRLTVV.

The chain has TRBV4-1 and TRBJ1-5; D is perhaps TRBD1 (5 bases). Germline V gene lookup returns CDR1 MGHRA and CDR2 YSYEKL. The CDR3 has 16 amino acids. V was clipped by 0 bases and J by 6 bases, with 15 bases between them. DNA of the CDR3: TGCGCCAGCAGCCAAGAAGGCCTCAGGGCCGCTCAGCCCCAGCATTTT. Protein: CASSQEGLRAAQPQHF.

The rearrangement joins TRBV2 to TRBJ2-7; 8 bases agree with TRBD1. The CDR3 consists of 14 residues. The junction had 7 bases not matched to a gene; V was cut back by 8 bases and J by 1 base. CDR1 is SNHLY, CDR2 FYNNEI, per germline. The DNA of the CDR3 is TGTGCCAGCCTCTGGGACAGGTCATCCTACGAGCAGTACTTC. It yields the protein CASLWDRSSYEQYF.

V usage is TRBV5-1 and J usage is TRBJ1-1, with 7 bases identical to TRBD1. This CDR3 comprises 16 residues. Germline V gene sequence: CDR1 SGHRS, CDR2 YFSETQ. V dropped 3 bases and J dropped 5; count of bases not matched to a gene: 13. CDR3 loop: CASSSIPTGLKTEAFF. Here the CDR3 DNA reads TGCGCCAGCAGCTCTATACCGACAGGGCTAAAGACTGAAGCTTTCTTT.

The chain uses TRBV20-1 and TRBJ1-1; D is unresolved. Trimming took 4 bases from V and 5 from J, leaving 8 bases between them. Germline V gene sequence: CDR1 DFQATT, CDR2 SNEGSKA (reference sequence). This CDR3 contains 11 residues. The CDR3 nucleotides read TGCAGTGCTATGAGAGGGACTGAAGCTTTCTTT. It codes for CSAMRGTEAFF.

The chain links TRBV9 to TRBJ1-4; maybe TRBD1 (5 bases). Germline V lookup: CDR1 SGDLS, CDR2 YYNGEE. The ends were cut back, 3 bases at V and 5 bases at J, with 14 bases in the middle. The CDR3 consists of 15 residues. CDR3 DNA: TGTGCCAGCAGCGCTGTCGGGGGGTTCAATGAAAAACTGTTTTTT. It encodes CASSAVGGFNEKLFF.

The chain has TRBV6-1 and TRBJ1-2; D gene unclear. Trimming pared 1 base from V and 2 bases from J, leaving 8 bases between. This CDR3 region has 14 residues. In germline, CDR1 is MNHNS, CDR2 SASEGT. As DNA, the CDR3 is TGTGCCAGCAGTGAAGGGTCAGTAAACTATGGCTACACCTTC. Amino acids: CASSEGSVNYGYTF.

The rearrangement links TRBV9 to TRBJ2-6, with 8 nucleotides matching TRBD1. V trimming: 5 bases; J trimming: 0 bases; junction bases outside the gene matches: 10. The CDR3 totals 18 residues. CDR1 SGDLS and CDR2 YYNGEE come from the germline V gene. The CDR3 region has the DNA TGTGCCAGCAGTGAGGGGAGGACAGGGCACTCTGGGGCCAACGTCCTGACTTTC. Its translation: CASSEGRTGHSGANVLTF.

The V gene is TRBV4-1, the J gene TRBJ1-1, with 8 bases lining up with TRBD1. The CDR3 runs 18 residues. Unmatched junction bases numbered 14, after V lost 4 bases and J lost 1 base. Germline loops: CDR1 MGHRA, CDR2 YSYEKL. CDR3 sequence: CASSPHVHPTGENTEAFF. The DNA of the CDR3 is TGCGCCAGCAGCCCACACGTCCACCCGACAGGGGAGAACACTGAAGCTTTCTTT.

In nucleotides, the CDR3 is TGTGCCAGCTCAACATACACAGGGGCCGGATCCTACGAGCAGTACTTC. Protein sequence: CASSTYTGAGSYEQYF. The V and J genes are TRBV18 and TRBJ2-7; 7 bases map to TRBD1. The CDR3 spans 16 residues. Germline V lookup: CDR1 KGHSH, CDR2 LQKENI. V dropped 5 bases and J dropped 1; count of bases not matched to a gene: 11.

In its sample, this clone was seen a few times. V usage is TRBV19 and J usage is TRBJ1-2, with 9 nucleotides matching TRBD1. Germline V gives CDR1 LNHDA, CDR2 SQIVND (reference sequence). With 5 bases clipped from V and 4 bases from J, the junction kept 5 bases outside the gene matches. The CDR3 runs to 14 residues. The CDR3: CASSGGQGRYGYTF. CDR3 bases: TGTGCCAGTAGTGGGGGACAGGGACGCTATGGCTACACCTTC.

This rearrangement joins TRBV7-2 to TRBJ2-7, with TRBD2 matching 13 bases. Unmatched junction bases numbered 9, after V lost 4 bases and J lost 0 bases. There are 18 residues in the CDR3. The germline gives CDR1 SGHTA, CDR2 FQGNSA. The CDR3 DNA follows: TGTGCCAGCAGCTCGACAGGGACTAGCGGGGTTAGCTCCTACGAGCAGTACTTC. The encoded protein is CASSSTGTSGVSSYEQYF.

The chain employs TRBV9 and TRBJ2-7; 12 positions match TRBD2. CDR1 SGDLS and CDR2 YYNGEE come from the germline V gene. The CDR3 sequence is 16 residues long. V was pared by 4 bases and J by 4 bases, with 9 bases of the junction left unmatched. The CDR3 DNA is TGTGCCAGCAGCTCTGCGACTAGCGGGAGAGGATACGAGCAGTACTTC. Its protein product is CASSSATSGRGYEQYF.